The 10 T cell receptor beta chains below were found in one sample sequenced in a study of blood T cell repertoires in COVID-19. Sequencing used immunoSEQ multiplex PCR; TCRdb keeps in-frame clones, though not all of them. This table holds around 65,000 clones, under 85% found once. The sample taken for sequencing was peripheral blood. These receptors all stem from a man aged 55-75 years with acute or convalescent COVID-19.

This clone was seen only a few times. The chain links TRBV20-1 to TRBJ1-2; D gene uncertain. The length of the CDR3 is 11 residues. The germline V and J ends were trimmed by 6 bases and 3 bases, with 8 bases remaining between them. CDR1 and CDR2 (germline): DFQATT, SNEGSKA (reference sequence). Here the CDR3 DNA reads TGCAGTGCCAGTTTAGACTATGGCTACACCTTC. It yields the protein CSASLDYGYTF.

For this clone: The junction and the germline gene differ at one end; a read error may be behind it. The chain uses TRBV7-7 and TRBJ2-5, with TRBD2 identical over 11 bases. The CDR3 is 14 residues long. In germline, CDR1 is SSHAT, CDR2 FNYEAQ (reference sequence). This CDR3 reads CASSLAGGKETQYF. CDR3 nucleotide sequence: TGTGCTAGCAGCTTAGCGGGGGGGAAAGAGACCCAGTACTTC.

The V call is TRBV2, the J call TRBJ1-5; 7 nucleotides match TRBD1. Per germline, CDR1 SNHLY and CDR2 FYNNEI. The CDR3 covers 14 residues. The J segment lost 3 bases and the V segment lost 6 bases, leaving 5 bases of the junction unmatched. The CDR3 sequence is CASRTGISNQPQHF. Here the CDR3 DNA reads TGTGCCAGCAGGACAGGGATTTCCAATCAGCCCCAGCATTTT.

The rearrangement uses TRBV28 and TRBJ1-5; D is undetermined. CDR1 is MDHEN, CDR2 SYDVKM, per germline. Trimming took 4 bases from V and 4 from J, leaving 17 bases between them. The length of the CDR3 is 16 residues. In DNA, the CDR3 is TGTGCCAGCAGTTCCCGAAGCCCTTTCCCTAATCAGCCCCAGCATTTT. Its translation: CASSSRSPFPNQPQHF.

The CDR3 DNA is TGTGCCAGCAGCTTTAAAGGGGGAGATTCTGGCTACACCTTC. As protein: CASSFKGGDSGYTF. J is TRBJ1-2 and V is TRBV5-4; weak D call: TRBD1 (6 bases). The V and J ends lost 2 bases and 7 bases respectively, with 15 bases between them. The CDR3 loop spans 14 amino acids. The germline V gene encodes CDR1 SGHNT and CDR2 YYREEE (reference sequence). Together with reference TRBV5-4 and TRBJ1-2, the CDR3 gives the full variable domain: ETGVTQSPTHLIKTRGQQVTLRCSSQSGHNTVSWYQQALGQGPQFIFQYYREEENGRGNFPPRFSGLQFPNYSSELNVNALELDDSALYLCASSFKGGDSGYTFGSGTRLTVV.

The chain uses TRBV30 and TRBJ1-1; 7 nucleotides agree with TRBD1. The CDR3 spans 13 residues. Per the germline V gene, CDR1 is GTSNPN and CDR2 is SVGIG (reference sequence). Unmatched junction bases numbered 2, after V lost 1 base and J lost 3 bases. CDR3: CAWSGQGYTEAFF. As DNA, the CDR3 is TGTGCCTGGAGTGGACAGGGATACACTGAAGCTTTCTTT.

This clone has just one count. The chain uses TRBV18 and TRBJ2-1; D remains unclear. V was pared by 2 bases and J by 0 bases, with 5 bases between. Looked up from germline, CDR1 is KGHSH and CDR2 is LQKENI. This CDR3 contains 14 residues. The CDR3 is CASSPGPSYNEQFF. CDR3 nucleotide sequence: TGTGCCAGCTCACCAGGGCCCTCCTACAATGAGCAGTTCTTC. The whole variable domain, filled in from reference TRBV18 and TRBJ2-1, reads NAGVMQNPRHLVRRRGQEARLRCSPMKGHSHVYWYRQLPEEGLKFMVYLQKENIIDESGMPKERFSAEFPKEGPSILRIQQVVRGDSAAYFCASSPGPSYNEQFFGPGTRLTVL.

The rearrangement uses TRBV18 and TRBJ2-5; no reliable D call. CDR1 and CDR2 from the germline V gene are KGHSH and LQKENI. CDR3 length: 13 amino acids. With 4 bases removed from V and 4 bases from J, the gap between germline ends came to 10 bases. The CDR3 reads CASSLTIGETQYF. The DNA for the CDR3 is TGTGCCAGCTCACTAACTATTGGAGAGACCCAGTACTTC.

This clone was detected only once. The chain combines TRBV12-5 with TRBJ2-1; D gene uncertain. CDR1 is LGHNT, CDR2 FRNRAP, per germline. Trimming cost V 5 bases and J 6 bases, with 5 bases left between them. This CDR3 is 11 amino acids long. The chain's CDR3 is CASGELNEQFF. Here the CDR3 DNA reads TGTGCTAGTGGTGAGCTCAATGAGCAGTTCTTC.

This rearrangement joins TRBV7-9 to TRBJ2-1; TRBD1 agrees at 8 bases. The CDR3 extends over 20 amino acids. V was clipped by 5 bases and J by 3 bases; unmatched bases: 21. In germline, CDR1 is SEHNR, CDR2 FQNEAQ (reference sequence). The CDR3 is CASSTTIRIYGQGDYNEQFF. DNA for the CDR3: TGTGCCAGCAGCACCACTATTAGAATATATGGACAGGGTGACTACAATGAGCAGTTCTTC.